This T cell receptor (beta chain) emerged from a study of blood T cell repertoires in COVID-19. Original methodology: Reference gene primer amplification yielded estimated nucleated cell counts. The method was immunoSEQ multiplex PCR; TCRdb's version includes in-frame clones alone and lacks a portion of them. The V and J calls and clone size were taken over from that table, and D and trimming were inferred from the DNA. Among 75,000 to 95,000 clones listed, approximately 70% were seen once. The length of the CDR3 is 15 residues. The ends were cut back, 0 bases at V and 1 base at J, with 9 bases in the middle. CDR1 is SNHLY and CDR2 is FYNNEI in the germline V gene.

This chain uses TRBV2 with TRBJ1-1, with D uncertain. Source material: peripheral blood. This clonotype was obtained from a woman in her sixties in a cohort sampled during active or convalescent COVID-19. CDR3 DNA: TGTGCCAGCAGTGAAGCGCGGCAACCGAACACTGAAGCTTTCTTT. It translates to CASSEARQPNTEAFF.